This T cell receptor beta chain was captured in a study of blood T cell repertoires in COVID-19. Study-level background: In each case, the material was cDNA or gDNA derived from T cells, B-cell-depleted T cells, or PBMCs.

In the study's own analysis: Estimated nucleated cell counts came from reference gene primer amplification. Only in-frame clones appear in the TCRdb table, and some are missing; sequencing was by immunoSEQ multiplex PCR. The V and J calls and clone size are taken from that table; D and trimming were inferred from the DNA. The sample shows some 170,000 clones, roughly 87% of them seen only once. Germline values: CDR1 GTSNPN, CDR2 SVGIG (reference sequence). The V gene lost 2 bases and the J gene lost 0 bases, with 7 bases spanning the gap. CDR3 length equals 13 residues. The table lists this clone with a few counts.

This clonotype was obtained from a woman aged 45-60 years with acute or convalescent COVID-19. The sequenced sample was peripheral blood. The chain uses TRBV30 and TRBJ1-2; D perhaps matches TRBD1 (6 bases). CDR3 nucleotides: TGTGCCTGGAGTCGACAGGCTAACTATGGCTACACCTTC. Protein: CAWSRQANYGYTF.